A single sample gave rise to the 3 T cell receptor beta chains below, sequenced in a study of T cells after yellow fever vaccination. Via MiXCR, TCRdb re-called the 5' RACE reads, giving one row per CDR3 protein. In the table there are approximately 74,000 distinct CDR3 sequences, around 6.2% of which are singletons. Sequencing was performed on CD4+ T cells sorted from PBMCs, taken less than 18 days after the first yellow fever vaccination. Receptors originate from a man aged 18 to 29 who received the YFV17D yellow fever vaccine.

This clonotype was detected a few times. V is TRBV5-1 and J is TRBJ2-5; 7 bases match TRBD2. The CDR3 is 14 residues long. J gave up 2 bases and V 3 bases, and 4 bases lay outside the gene matches. The V gene's germline CDR1 is SGHRS and CDR2 YFSETQ. CDR3 loop: CASSWLAVQETQYF. The CDR3 nucleotides read TGCGCCAGCAGCTGGCTAGCGGTACAAGAGACCCAGTACTTC.

This clonotype has a count of ten or more. The chain links TRBV4-2 to TRBJ2-7; 8 nucleotides line up with TRBD1. Germline lookup yields CDR1 LGHNA and CDR2 YNFKEQ. The trim removed 6 bases at V and 5 bases at J, leaving 9 bases unmatched. The CDR3 covers 14 residues. The CDR3: CASSPVDRVDEQYF. Here the CDR3 DNA reads TGTGCCAGCAGTCCGGTGGACAGGGTGGACGAGCAGTACTTC.

This clonotype was counted ten times or more. The chain links TRBV5-1 to TRBJ1-1, with D uncertain. The CDR3 covers 16 residues. Germline loops: CDR1 SGHRS, CDR2 YFSETQ. V gave up 2 bases and J gave up 1 base, with 15 bases separating them. CDR3 sequence (DNA): TGCGCCAGCAGCTTCAGGTTCTCAGGCAGGAACACTGAAGCTTTCTTT. This encodes CASSFRFSGRNTEAFF.